These 4 T cell receptor beta chains were all obtained from the same sample, sequenced in a study of cytomegalovirus exposure and HLA in healthy donors. PCR was performed using 60 Vbeta and 13 Jbeta primers. Assay: immunoSEQ multiplex PCR; the TCRdb copy retains only in-frame clones and omits some. Found here are 130,000 to 150,000 clones, roughly 70% of them singletons; the top ten hold 4.3%. The specimen sequenced was PBMCs. The receptors come from a man aged 18 to 30 in good health and CMV-seropositive.

The chain recombines TRBV30 with TRBJ2-7, with 8 positions matching TRBD1. Germline lookup yields CDR1 GTSNPN and CDR2 SVGIG (reference sequence). The CDR3 spans 15 residues. V lost 1 base to trimming and J lost 0 bases; unmatched junction nucleotides: 5. The DNA of the CDR3 is TGTGCCTGGAGTGCCGGACAGGGACGCTCCTACGAGCAGTACTTC. Its protein is CAWSAGQGRSYEQYF.

This sequence joins TRBV6-1 and TRBJ2-1, with 7 bases fitting TRBD2. In germline, CDR1 is MNHNS, CDR2 SASEGT. V gave up 5 bases and J gave up 2 bases; unmatched junction bases: 6. There are 15 residues in the CDR3. This chain's CDR3 is CASSTSGTTYNEQFF. CDR3 nucleotide sequence: TGTGCCAGCAGTACCAGTGGGACTACCTACAATGAGCAGTTCTTC.

The chain uses TRBV7-2 and TRBJ2-7; 10 bases agree with TRBD2. The CDR3 is made up of 16 amino acids. Trimming took 1 base from V and 3 from J; bases not matched to a gene: 6. CDR1 is SGHTA and CDR2 is FQGNSA in the germline V gene. CDR3 nucleotides: TGTGCCAGCAGCTTAGGGGGAGCGGGAGGGGTCTACGAGCAGTACTTC. This encodes CASSLGGAGGVYEQYF.

In this sample, this clone turned up a few times. A read error may be the cause here, since a much bigger clone is one base away. The same CDR3 is also encoded by other DNA sequences in this sample. The chain recombines TRBV9 with TRBJ1-5; 10 nucleotides agree with TRBD1. The ends lost 4 bases at V and 5 bases at J; junction bases unmatched: 6. Germline values: CDR1 SGDLS, CDR2 YYNGEE. This CDR3 region has 15 residues. CDR3 sequence (DNA): TGTGCCAGCAGCCCGGGACAGGGGCCACATCAGCCCCAGCATTTT. Protein: CASSPGQGPHQPQHF. Complete variable domain (other parts from reference TRBV9 and TRBJ1-5): DSGVTQTPKHLITATGQRVTLRCSPRSGDLSVYWYQQSLDQGLQFLIQYYNGEERAKGNILERFSAQQFPDLHSELNLSSLELGDSALYFCASSPGQGPHQPQHFGDGTRLSIL.